This T cell receptor (beta chain) comes out of a study of CD8 T cells in Susac syndrome (dated by TCRdb to between 2019 and 2020). Broadly, across the study: Of the Susac syndrome patients who were sequenced, under 10 were in clinical remission while about six had clinically active disease. At the time of blood withdrawal, Susac syndrome patients were either therapy-naive, taking corticosteroids (with some also receiving IVIg), or on IVIg alone. Whether CD8+ T cell activation and differentiation in Susac syndrome was antigen driven was tested using repertoire sequencing. What the work shows at the level of the full study, not this receptor alone: The number of individuals in the TCR sequencing and HLA analysis was acknowledged as relatively small. In the CD4+ T cell repertoire of Susac syndrome patients, clonal expansion was not detected.

The germline V gene (reference sequence) yields PRHDT for CDR1 and FYEKMQ for CDR2. The V end loses 1 base and the J end loses 2 bases, and a stretch of 8 bases separates them. The CDR3 contains 14 residues, cysteine and phenylalanine counted. Left in the record is the CDR3 DNA by itself, 42 bases read in frame from the first base. Peripheral blood CD8+ and CD4+ T cells from healthy donors, Susac syndrome patients and multiple sclerosis patients were profiled using high-throughput TCR beta sequencing. Susac syndrome patients met recently defined diagnostic criteria for definite or probable disease. Bulk CD8+ and CD4+ T cells were purified by magnetic negative isolation, whereas CD8+ TEMRA cells were enriched by FACS. Blood was drawn into EDTA tubes, processed within 24 hours, and PBMCs were isolated by density gradient centrifugation. PBMCs intended for TCR sequencing were frozen in liquid nitrogen and were later thawed in a 37 degrees C water bath. Purity of sorted or isolated CD4+, CD8+ and CD8+ TEMRA cells was at least 90%.

Details on this clonotype: Its antigen has not been determined. No clone much larger than this one lies a single base away; base qualities are absent.

RNA was extracted using the RNeasy kit, and roughly 0.5 to 1 microgram was reverse transcribed with random hexamers. The immunoSEQ multiplex PCR assay, which covers 54 Vbeta and 13 Jbeta segments, was used to amplify TCR beta CDR3 regions. PCR amplification bias was corrected using a synthetic template baseline for primer optimization and computational correction. As for the authors' bioinformatics: Reads were assigned to V, D and J genes according to IMGT and analyzed in immunoSEQ Analyzer, with only productive sequences retained. Clonality was calculated as one minus the Shannon entropy normalized by log2 of the number of productive unique sequences. Public and private clones were assessed among the 100 most prevalent clones of each patient and control. Clones were defined as Susac-specific when absent from the healthy and MS cohorts, from fewer than 1,200 published viral clones and from other ImmuneACCESS disease sequences. TCRdb handled the public reads itself, with Q25 trimming in fastp and clone calling in MiXCR, and kept productive beta chains. Each CDR3 protein appears once, grouped with its most common genes and DNA. TCRdb's processing, not the authors', yielded these V and J calls. Present in this sample are under 300,000 distinct CDR3 sequences, 90% to 97% of which were seen just once. The ten largest clones add up to under 0.12% of the sample.

The receptor was derived from a human donor with Susac syndrome. The rearrangement joined TRBV13 to TRBJ1-2; the D gene cannot be resolved reliably. Sequencing input: CD4+ T cells from PBMCs. The CDR3 in this case is CASSLDMGNYGYTF. Here is the DNA: TGTGCCAGCAGCTTAGATATGGGGAACTATGGCTACACCTTC.